This record concerns one TCR beta chain sequence. These data belong to a study of blood T cell repertoires in COVID-19. Germline CDR1 SGHRS, CDR2 YFSETQ. Trimming took 4 bases from V and 3 from J; bases not matched to a gene: 6. The CDR3 length is 14 residues. In the original processing: The assay estimated nucleated cells by amplifying reference gene primers. Clones were sequenced by immunoSEQ multiplex PCR, and TCRdb holds only the in-frame ones, with some missing. V, J and clone size reflect that table, while D and trimming were determined from the DNA. The data show about 64,000 clones, roughly 82% seen once.

This TCR derives from a human donor in a cohort sampled during active COVID-19. The chain links TRBV5-1 to TRBJ2-5, with TRBD1 matching over 7 bases. The sample comprised peripheral blood. This CDR3 is CASSRQDRKETQYF. In DNA, the CDR3 is TGCGCCAGCAGCCGCCAGGACAGGAAAGAGACCCAGTACTTC.